Listed here are 31 T cell receptor beta chains from one sample, sequenced in a study of cytomegalovirus exposure and HLA in healthy donors. 13 Jbeta primers and 60 Vbeta primers were used for the PCR. The data were produced by immunoSEQ multiplex PCR, yet TCRdb's version contains in-frame clones alone and is incomplete. The table has about 130,000 clones, 55% to 75% seen once. The sample consisted of PBMCs. The source of these receptors is a man aged 25-45 years in good health and CMV-seronegative.

The J gene is TRBJ2-4, the V gene TRBV14; D may be TRBD2 (6 bases). This CDR3 is 16 amino acids long. V dropped 5 bases and J dropped 3 bases, with 17 bases sitting between them. The germline V gene encodes CDR1 SGHDN and CDR2 FVKESK. The DNA for the CDR3 is TGTGCCAGCAGCGTTGGCGCGGGGTATGGCAAAAACATTCAGTACTTC. Translated, it gives CASSVGAGYGKNIQYF.

The chain couples TRBV6-1 to TRBJ1-3; D is possibly TRBD1 (6 bases). Trimming left V 1 base short and J 3 bases short, with 25 bases between. The germline V gene has CDR1 MNHNS and CDR2 SASEGT. CDR3 length: 20 residues. CDR3 in amino acids: CASSEVGPNWWAGVGNTIYF. CDR3 bases: TGTGCCAGCAGTGAAGTCGGTCCGAATTGGTGGGCAGGGGTTGGAAACACCATATATTTT.

There are a few counts of this clone. The chain recombines TRBV28 with TRBJ1-2; 9 nucleotides match TRBD1. V lost 3 bases, J lost 8 bases, and 7 bases stayed unmatched. The CDR3 has 14 amino acids. The germline CDR1 and CDR2 sequences are MDHEN and SYDVKM. The CDR3 DNA is TGTGCCAGCAGTTTGCCGGGACAGGGTTTGGGCTACACCTTC. Translation: CASSLPGQGLGYTF.

The gene calls are TRBV5-4 and TRBJ2-2, with 8 bases fitting TRBD1. CDR1 is SGHNT, CDR2 YYREEE, per germline (reference sequence). This CDR3 comprises 16 residues. Trimming removed 0 bases from V and 4 bases from J; junction bases left unmatched: 5. CDR3 region: CASSLGGTGGTGELFF. The CDR3 DNA is TGTGCCAGCAGCTTGGGAGGGACAGGAGGCACCGGGGAGCTGTTTTTT.

This clone was observed once. The V gene is TRBV7-2, the J gene TRBJ2-7; D is possibly TRBD2 (5 bases). The germline V and J ends were trimmed by 2 bases and 1 base, with 9 bases remaining between them. The CDR3 is 14 residues long. The germline CDR1 and CDR2 sequences are SGHTA and FQGNSA. The DNA of the CDR3 is TGTGCCAGCAGCTTACGGGAACCATCCTACGAGCAGTACTTC. Protein: CASSLREPSYEQYF.

This rearrangement joins TRBV30 to TRBJ2-2; possibly TRBD1 for D (6 bases). The CDR3 has 14 residues. Germline CDR1 is GTSNPN and CDR2 is SVGIG (reference sequence). The V and J ends lost 8 bases and 2 bases respectively, with 15 bases between them. Here the CDR3 reads CAAWDGTNTGELFF. The DNA for the CDR3 is TGTGCCGCATGGGACGGGACAAACACCGGGGAGCTGTTTTTT.

The chain is built from TRBV7-2 and TRBJ2-7, with 11 bases identical to TRBD2. The CDR3 spans 13 residues. The trim removed 5 bases at V and 9 bases at J, leaving 6 bases unmatched. The germline CDR1 and CDR2 sequences are SGHTA and FQGNSA. Here the CDR3 reads CASSRLAGPRQYF. CDR3 in DNA: TGTGCCAGCAGCCGACTAGCGGGGCCTAGGCAGTACTTC.

CDR3 amino acids: CASSLLMVSQPQHF. DNA for the CDR3: TGTGCCAGCAGCTTATTGATGGTCAGTCAGCCCCAGCATTTT. This chain connects TRBV7-8 to TRBJ1-5, with unresolved D. Germline values: CDR1 SGHVS, CDR2 FQNEAQ. The V end lost 2 bases, the J end lost 6 bases, and 11 bases lay between the germline ends. CDR3 length equals 14 residues.

The chain links TRBV9 to TRBJ2-3; TRBD2 matches 11 bases. The CDR3 runs to 15 residues. Germline V gene sequence: CDR1 SGDLS, CDR2 YYNGEE. V shed 4 bases, J shed 5 bases, and the junction held 6 bases outside the gene matches. CDR3 coding DNA: TGTGCCAGCAGCCGATACGGACTAGCGGGAGATACGCAGTATTTT. It specifies CASSRYGLAGDTQYF.

This clone has more than one count but fewer than ten. The chain couples TRBV5-4 to TRBJ1-2; 7 positions agree with TRBD1. The CDR3 length is 16 residues. Germline V gene data show CDR1 as SGHNT and CDR2 as YYREEE (reference sequence). Germline trimming cut 0 bases from V and 6 bases from J; bases unmatched to any gene: 11. The CDR3 region is CASSLGKLVRGDGYTF. The CDR3 DNA sequence: TGTGCCAGCAGCTTGGGAAAACTTGTCAGGGGGGATGGCTACACCTTC.

This clone was counted once. J is TRBJ1-1 and V is TRBV5-4; D perhaps matches TRBD1 (5 bases). V dropped 7 bases and J dropped 5 bases, with 15 bases sitting between them. In germline, CDR1 is SGHNT, CDR2 YYREEE (reference sequence). The CDR3 extends over 13 amino acids. The CDR3 protein is CASFRGDGTEAFF. CDR3 coding DNA: TGTGCCAGCTTTAGGGGCGATGGGACTGAAGCTTTCTTT.

The table lists this clone with a few counts. The junction does not match germline at one end; this may be a read error. The CDR3 is CSSSYGQGLSAFF. The CDR3 DNA sequence: TGTTCCAGCAGCTATGGACAGGGGCTGTCTGCTTTCTTT. V usage is TRBV7-9 and J usage is TRBJ1-1; 9 bases align to TRBD1. The CDR3 contains 13 residues. Germline V gene sequence: CDR1 SEHNR, CDR2 FQNEAQ (reference sequence).

The V and J genes are TRBV7-9 and TRBJ2-5; TRBD1 aligns across 8 bases. V shed 0 bases, J shed 4 bases, and the junction held 4 bases outside the gene matches. There are 15 residues in the CDR3. In germline, CDR1 is SEHNR, CDR2 FQNEAQ (reference sequence). CDR3 sequence (DNA): TGTGCCAGCAGCTTAGCGGCAGGGGGCGGAGAGACCCAGTACTTC. Protein product: CASSLAAGGGETQYF.

The sample holds a few counts of this clone. V gene TRBV18 combines with J gene TRBJ2-1, with TRBD1 matching 8 bases. The CDR3 runs 16 residues. CDR1 and CDR2 (germline): KGHSH, LQKENI. The V and J ends lost 6 bases and 3 bases, in that order; junction bases with no gene match: 10. The CDR3 sequence: CASSEMGQVVYNEQFF. CDR3 sequence (DNA): TGTGCCAGCTCCGAGATGGGACAGGTTGTCTACAATGAGCAGTTCTTC.

The chain links TRBV6-5 to TRBJ1-1; D possibly corresponds to TRBD1 (6 bases). Germline lookup yields CDR1 MNHEY and CDR2 SVGAGI. The CDR3 is 13 residues long. Trimming took 10 bases from V and 2 from J, leaving 14 bases between them. CDR3: CATLGQTNTEAFF. Here the CDR3 DNA reads TGTGCCACCCTTGGACAGACAAACACTGAAGCTTTCTTT.

This clone has a handful of counts. This sequence joins TRBV28 and TRBJ2-7; D is ambiguous. Germline V gene sequence: CDR1 MDHEN, CDR2 SYDVKM. The CDR3 length is 14 residues. Trimming cost V 4 bases and J 1 base, with 11 bases left between them. CDR3 sequence: CASSSGLRSYEQYF. In DNA, the CDR3 is TGTGCCAGCAGTTCGGGTCTCCGTTCCTACGAGCAGTACTTC.

This clone has only a few counts. The chain links TRBV4-1 to TRBJ1-2, with D perhaps matching TRBD1 (5 bases). This CDR3 spans 14 amino acids. The ends were cut back, 4 bases at V and 5 bases at J, with 14 bases in the middle. From germline, CDR1 is MGHRA and CDR2 YSYEKL. CDR3 protein: CASSRDDDSYGYTF. The CDR3, as DNA: TGCGCCAGCAGCCGGGATGACGACAGTTATGGCTACACCTTC.

V gene TRBV11-2 combines with J gene TRBJ2-3; 8 bases map to TRBD2. With 5 bases clipped from V and 5 bases from J, the junction kept 12 bases outside the gene matches. The germline V gene has CDR1 SGHAT and CDR2 FQNNGV. This CDR3 has 16 residues. The CDR3 region has the DNA TGTGCCAGCAGCCCAGGGGACGGGGGGGCTGGAGATACGCAGTATTTT. It specifies CASSPGDGGAGDTQYF.

This clone was seen more than once but under ten times. The chain recombines TRBV19 with TRBJ1-1; D is possibly TRBD1 (5 bases). Germline V gives CDR1 LNHDA, CDR2 SQIVND (reference sequence). V dropped 6 bases and J dropped 9 bases, with 17 bases sitting between them. The CDR3 is made up of 13 amino acids. The CDR3 DNA sequence: TGTGCCAGTAGGCCTCTGGGGGGGGTGCAAGCTTTCTTT. Protein product: CASRPLGGVQAFF.

The CDR3 loop reads CASSWGSGEKLFF. The CDR3, as DNA: TGTGCCAGCAGTTGGGGTAGCGGGGAAAAACTGTTTTTT. The rearrangement joins TRBV9 to TRBJ1-4; D remains unclear. V was pared by 5 bases and J by 8 bases, with 13 bases between. The CDR3 length is 13 residues. Germline loops: CDR1 SGDLS, CDR2 YYNGEE.

A word on this clone: Its ends do not fully match the called genes, so a read error is possible. The chain uses TRBV7-9 and TRBJ2-7; the D gene is possibly TRBD2 (5 bases). Germline CDR1 and CDR2: SEHNR and FQNEAQ (reference sequence). The length of the CDR3 is 11 residues. The CDR3, as DNA: TGTTCCAGCAGCTCACTAGACGAGCAGTACTTC. Its protein product is CSSSSLDEQYF.

On this clone: The junction departs from germline at one end; a sequencing error may be responsible. The CDR3 here is CASSLDRTKAFF. The CDR3 DNA follows: TGTGCCAGCAGTCTTGACCGCACTAAAGCTTTCTTT. V usage is TRBV27 and J usage is TRBJ1-1; no definite D call. Germline assignment: CDR1 MNHEY and CDR2 SMNVEV (reference sequence). The CDR3 has 12 amino acids.

This clone occurred once. J is TRBJ2-7 and V is TRBV6-5, with TRBD1 matching 12 bases. This CDR3 is built from 15 residues. J was trimmed by 5 bases and V by 5 bases; bases with no gene match: 7. Germline V CDR1 and CDR2: MNHEY, SVGAGI. Written as DNA, the CDR3 is TGTGCCAGCAGTCAAGGGACAGGGGGCCGGGACGAGCAGTACTTC. This gives the protein CASSQGTGGRDEQYF.

The rearrangement joins TRBV27 to TRBJ2-4, with TRBD2 matching 7 bases. Germline CDR1 and CDR2: MNHEY and SMNVEV (reference sequence). This CDR3 has 14 amino acids. After removal of 5 bases from V and 7 bases from J, the junction contained 8 bases not matched to a gene. Written as DNA, the CDR3 is TGTGCCAGCAGTCCAGGGACCGGGGGGAACATTCAGTACTTC. It codes for CASSPGTGGNIQYF.

The sample holds a few counts of this clone. The V call is TRBV9, the J call TRBJ1-4; 8 positions match TRBD1. This CDR3 contains 17 residues. The J segment lost 3 bases and the V segment lost 0 bases, leaving 7 bases of the junction unmatched. Germline values: CDR1 SGDLS, CDR2 YYNGEE. CDR3 residues: CASSVGRQGRANEKLFF. The CDR3 region has the DNA TGTGCCAGCAGCGTAGGAAGACAGGGGAGGGCTAATGAAAAACTGTTTTTT.

This CDR3 reads CASSWGDRVHEQYF. CDR3 nucleotide sequence: TGTGCCAGCAGCTGGGGGGACAGGGTCCACGAGCAGTACTTC. V and J are TRBV7-2 and TRBJ2-7; 9 nucleotides match TRBD1. Germline CDR1 reads SGHTA; CDR2 reads FQGNSA. This CDR3 has 14 amino acids. V shed 4 bases and J 5 bases; nucleotides not matched to a gene: 6.

The chain joins TRBV6-5 to TRBJ1-1; no reliable D call. Trimming removed 6 bases at V and 0 bases at J, with 8 bases between. Germline CDR1 is MNHEY and CDR2 is SVGAGI. This CDR3 has 13 residues. The CDR3 bases are TGTGCCAGCAGGGAGAGAGTGAACACTGAAGCTTTCTTT. This sequence encodes CASRERVNTEAFF.

The chain employs TRBV5-4 and TRBJ2-3; D possibly corresponds to TRBD2 (5 bases). The V gene's germline CDR1 is SGHNT and CDR2 YYREEE (reference sequence). The CDR3 has 12 residues. The V gene lost 4 bases and the J gene lost 11 bases, with 14 bases spanning the gap. DNA of the CDR3: TGTGCCAGCAGCCTATTTGGACTTGGGCAGTATTTT. Its translation is CASSLFGLGQYF.

The gene calls are TRBV6-5 and TRBJ2-5, with 10 positions matching TRBD2. The end of the DNA fits TRBJ2-7 better, so the J call may be wrong. Germline loops: CDR1 MNHEY, CDR2 SVGAGI. The CDR3 spans 14 residues. The CDR3 spells CASAKRGGPYEQYF. CDR3 bases: TGTGCCAGCGCCAAGCGGGGGGGACCCTACGAGCAGTACTTC.

The CDR3 reads CASSLGTGGAYEQYF. CDR3 DNA sequence: TGTGCCAGCAGTTTAGGGACAGGGGGCGCTTACGAGCAGTACTTC. The V and J genes are TRBV27 and TRBJ2-7, with 12 bases identical to TRBD1. Losses at the gene ends were 2 bases for V and 4 bases for J; bases not matched to a gene: 3. CDR3 length: 15 residues. CDR1 and CDR2 from the germline V gene are MNHEY and SMNVEV (reference sequence).

CDR3 DNA sequence: TGCGCCAGCAGCTCAGTCGCAGGAACAGATACGCAGTATTTT. This sequence encodes CASSSVAGTDTQYF. This rearrangement joins TRBV5-1 to TRBJ2-3; D gene uncertain. The CDR3 is 14 residues long. V shed 3 bases and J shed 3 bases, with 11 bases lying between them. CDR1 SGHRS and CDR2 YFSETQ come from the germline V gene.